Listed here are 14 T cell receptor beta chains from one sample, sequenced in a study of cytomegalovirus exposure and HLA in healthy donors. This PCR relied on a set of 60 Vbeta primers and 13 Jbeta primers. Profiled with immunoSEQ multiplex PCR; TCRdb holds only in-frame clones, not every one. The sample holds about 200,000 clones, approximately 70% seen once. Sequenced material: PBMCs. The receptor source for this set is a middle-aged man in good health and CMV-seropositive.

V usage is TRBV10-2 and J usage is TRBJ2-5; 7 bases fit TRBD1. Germline values: CDR1 WSHSY, CDR2 SAAADI. J gave up 4 bases and V 3 bases, and 11 bases lay outside the gene matches. The CDR3 runs 16 residues. CDR3 sequence: CASSEDGTALRETQYF. The CDR3 DNA follows: TGCGCCAGCAGTGAAGACGGGACAGCCCTTCGAGAGACCCAGTACTTC.

The chain recombines TRBV2 with TRBJ2-1; 8 bases fit TRBD1. Germline assignment: CDR1 SNHLY and CDR2 FYNNEI. The CDR3 sequence is 14 residues long. The V gene end was trimmed by 5 bases and the J gene end by 7 bases; junction bases not matched to a gene: 7. CDR3 sequence (DNA): TGTGCCAGCAGTTCCCGGACAGGGAGGAATGAGCAGTTCTTC. Protein sequence: CASSSRTGRNEQFF.

This clone was observed a few times. The J gene is TRBJ2-3, the V gene TRBV2; TRBD2 agrees at 11 bases. Germline CDR1 is SNHLY and CDR2 is FYNNEI. There are 19 residues in the CDR3. J lost 5 bases, V lost 1 base, and 14 bases had no gene match. The CDR3 is CASSEGALASGGPGDTQYF. The CDR3, as DNA: TGTGCCAGCAGTGAAGGGGCCTTGGCTAGCGGGGGGCCCGGAGATACGCAGTATTTT.

The V call is TRBV5-1, the J call TRBJ2-5; D unclear. The CDR3 sequence is 13 residues long. In germline, CDR1 is SGHRS, CDR2 YFSETQ. V lost 0 bases to trimming and J lost 3 bases, with 6 bases between them. The CDR3 sequence is CASSLVSEETQYF. The CDR3 region has the DNA TGCGCCAGCAGCTTGGTCTCAGAAGAGACCCAGTACTTC.

This rearrangement joins TRBV5-4 to TRBJ2-7, with unresolved D. CDR1 is SGHNT, CDR2 YYREEE, per germline (reference sequence). The CDR3 totals 12 residues. V lost 2 bases, J lost 3 bases, and 6 bases lay in between. The CDR3 DNA reads as TGTGCCAGCAGCTTACGAGGCTACGAGCAGTACTTC. Translation: CASSLRGYEQYF.

The chain recombines TRBV5-1 with TRBJ1-4; the D is unclear. Germline values: CDR1 SGHRS, CDR2 YFSETQ. The CDR3 is made up of 16 amino acids. V was trimmed by 3 bases and J by 4 bases, leaving 16 bases between them. CDR3 loop: CASSSARGNINEKLFF. As DNA, the CDR3 is TGCGCCAGCAGCTCGGCGAGAGGGAACATTAATGAAAAACTGTTTTTT.

The chain joins TRBV5-1 to TRBJ1-1, with TRBD1 matching over 8 bases. The junction had 4 bases not matched to a gene; V was cut back by 3 bases and J by 3 bases. Germline lookup yields CDR1 SGHRS and CDR2 YFSETQ. The CDR3 spans 14 residues. DNA for the CDR3: TGCGCCAGCAGCTACCAGGGGGCGCACACTGAAGCTTTCTTT. Translated: CASSYQGAHTEAFF.

This rearrangement joins TRBV6-1 to TRBJ1-1; D is possibly TRBD1 (6 bases). The CDR3 runs to 13 residues. Trimming pared 5 bases from V and 3 bases from J, leaving 10 bases between. Germline CDR1 is MNHNS and CDR2 is SASEGT. CDR3 nucleotide sequence: TGTGCCAGCAGTCCACAGGGACACACTGAAGCTTTCTTT. Translating it yields CASSPQGHTEAFF.

In DNA, the CDR3 is TGTGCCAGCAGAGGGACAGGGGTTGGCGGCTACACCTTC. Protein sequence: CASRGTGVGGYTF. The chain joins TRBV6-1 to TRBJ1-2, with 10 bases matching TRBD1. The CDR3 runs 13 residues. CDR1 and CDR2 from the germline V gene are MNHNS and SASEGT. The junction had 6 bases not matched to a gene; V was cut back by 6 bases and J by 8 bases.

This clone has a single count. This chain connects TRBV5-8 to TRBJ1-1; tentative D call: TRBD1 (5 bases). Germline V CDR1 and CDR2: SGHTS, YDEGEE. CDR3 size: 18 residues. V gave up 1 base and J gave up 0 bases, with 19 bases separating them. CDR3 amino acids: CASSLIPGPMTLNTEAFF. The CDR3, as DNA: TGTGCCAGCAGCTTGATCCCAGGGCCTATGACCTTGAACACTGAAGCTTTCTTT. The complete variable domain, with remaining parts taken from reference TRBV5-8 and TRBJ1-1, reads EAGVTQSPTHLIKTRGQQATLRCSPISGHTSVYWYQQALGLGLQFLLWYDEGEERNRGNFPPRFSGRQFPNYSSELNVNALELEDSALYLCASSLIPGPMTLNTEAFFGQGTRLTVV.

In DNA form, the CDR3 reads TGTGCCAGTAGTATCCTTCCCCCCGGACTGGGGGAGACCCAGTACTTC. It specifies CASSILPPGLGETQYF. This rearrangement joins TRBV19 to TRBJ2-5, with TRBD2 as a possible D gene (5 bases). V shed 3 bases and J shed 5 bases, with 19 bases lying between them. The CDR3 consists of 16 residues. The germline CDR1 and CDR2 sequences are LNHDA and SQIVND (reference sequence).

The chain recombines TRBV12-5 with TRBJ2-6; 7 positions agree with TRBD1. The germline V gene encodes CDR1 LGHNT and CDR2 FRNRAP. V was pared by 4 bases and J by 0 bases, with 9 bases of the junction left unmatched. The CDR3 has 18 residues. The CDR3 region is CASGSTGTDYSGANVLTF. The DNA of the CDR3 is TGTGCTAGTGGTTCAACCGGGACAGACTACTCTGGGGCCAACGTCCTGACTTTC.

Comment on this clone: One junction end does not reproduce the germline sequence, and a read error may be involved. In nucleotides, the CDR3 is TGTTCCAGCAGCTCCAGGACAGGGGAGAACACTGAAGCTTTCTTT. Amino acids: CSSSSRTGENTEAFF. The J gene is TRBJ1-1, the V gene TRBV7-9; 9 bases map to TRBD1. The CDR3 has 15 amino acids. Germline CDR1 SEHNR, CDR2 FQNEAQ (reference sequence).

This sequence joins TRBV28 and TRBJ1-1; TRBD1 is a possible D gene (5 bases). Germline-derived CDR1 and CDR2 are MDHEN and SYDVKM. The CDR3 is made up of 19 amino acids. Trimming took off 6 bases at V and 2 bases at J, with 28 bases between the two ends. This chain's CDR3 is CASSSIVWTPLNGNTEAFF. DNA of the CDR3: TGTGCCAGCAGCTCAATAGTCTGGACACCCCTGAATGGTAACACTGAAGCTTTCTTT.